This T cell receptor beta chain was recorded in a study of OX40 agonist ivuxolimab in advanced cancers. CDR3 length: 14 residues. Deletions cut 5 bases from V and 4 bases from J, with 14 bases between. CDR1 SEHNR and CDR2 FQNEAQ come from the germline V gene (reference sequence). This table comes from immunoSEQ multiplex PCR, and its TCRdb copy is limited to in-frame clones, with some not included. The sample includes about 44,000 clones, roughly 80% of them seen just once. The receptor comes from an adult with an advanced solid tumor such as melanoma, head and neck, liver or kidney cancer. Specimen: CD4+ or CD8+ T cells sorted from blood, collected in a trial of the OX40 agonist ivuxolimab. The rearrangement links TRBV7-9 to TRBJ2-5; D perhaps matches TRBD2 (5 bases). This CDR3 reads CASSPTSWSETQYF. CDR3 in DNA: TGTGCCAGCAGCCCTACTAGTTGGTCAGAGACCCAGTACTTC.